This TCR beta chain was identified in a study of blood T cell repertoires in COVID-19. Study as a whole: Nucleic acid was either cDNA or gDNA, and it came from T cells, B-cell-depleted T cells, or PBMCs.

In the authors' methods: Using reference gene primer amplification, nucleated cell counts were estimated. Profiling relied on immunoSEQ multiplex PCR, and the TCRdb table lists in-frame clones only, not all of them. That table gives V, J and clone size, and the DNA gave D and trimming. The sample has 150,000 or so clones, approximately 78% seen once. Germline V gene lookup returns CDR1 SGHDT and CDR2 YYEEEE. V lost 5 bases and J lost 4, with 18 bases in between. The length of the CDR3 is 15 residues. Input material: peripheral blood. The rearrangement joins TRBV5-6 to TRBJ1-2, with D unresolved. The sequence derives from a human donor with acute or convalescent COVID-19. The donor label of this sample is uncertain. The DNA for the CDR3 is TGTGCCAGCAGGGGAGCGCTGGGAACTTCCTATGGCTACACCTTC. This codes for CASRGALGTSYGYTF.